What follows describes a single T cell receptor (beta chain). Its antigen is unidentified. This entry belongs to a study of T cell responses to AZD1222 COVID-19 vaccine. The CDR3 is 14 amino acids. Germline-derived CDR1 and CDR2 are MDHEN and SYDVKM. V lost 1 base, J lost 5 bases, and 11 bases lay in between. Study outcomes and limitations: Clonal diversity may have been underestimated, and the donors were mostly white British, with more females than males. Repertoire sampling was restricted to post-peak T cell response timepoints. Reportedly, nearly half of unique spike TCRs recognized epitopes outside B.1.351/B.1.1.7 mutations. The breadth and depth of Spike-specific TCRs increased once two AZD1222 doses had been given.

Method: immunoSEQ multiplex PCR; TCRdb's copy keeps in-frame clones and lacks some. The sample contains roughly 150,000 clones, more than 70% of which appear only once. The chain is built from TRBV28 and TRBJ2-5; tentatively, D is TRBD1 or TRBD2 (5 bases each). The TCR sequence derives from an adult in good health. This sample comprised peripheral blood, obtained on day 0 of AZD1222 vaccination. CDR3 protein: CASSLLGVRETQYF. In DNA, the CDR3 is TGTGCCAGCAGTTTATTGGGGGTCAGGGAGACCCAGTACTTC.